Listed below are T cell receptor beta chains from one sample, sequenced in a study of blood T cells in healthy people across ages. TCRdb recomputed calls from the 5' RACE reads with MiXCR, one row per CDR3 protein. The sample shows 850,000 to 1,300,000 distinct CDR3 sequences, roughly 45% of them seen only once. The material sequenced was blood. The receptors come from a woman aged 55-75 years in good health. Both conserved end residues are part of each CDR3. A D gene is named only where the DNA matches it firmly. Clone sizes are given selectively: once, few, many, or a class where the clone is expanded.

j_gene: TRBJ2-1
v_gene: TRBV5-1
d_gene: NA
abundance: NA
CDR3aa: CASSSGTGTDNEQFF
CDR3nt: TGCGCCAGCAGCTCCGGGACTGGGACCGACAATGAGCAGTTCTTC

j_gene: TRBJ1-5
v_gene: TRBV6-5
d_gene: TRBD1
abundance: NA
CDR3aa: CASSRKGQGNQPQHF
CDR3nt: TGTGCCAGCAGCCGCAAGGGACAGGGAAATCAGCCCCAGCATTTT

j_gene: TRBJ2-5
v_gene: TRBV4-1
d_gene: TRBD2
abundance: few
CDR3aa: CASSQAAGVPQETQYF
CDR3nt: TGCGCCAGCAGCCAAGCCGCGGGAGTCCCCCAAGAGACCCAGTACTTC

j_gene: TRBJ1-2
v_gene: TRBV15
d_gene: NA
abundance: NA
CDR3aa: CATSRDMTDYGYTF
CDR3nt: TGTGCCACCAGCAGAGACATGACAGACTATGGCTACACCTTC

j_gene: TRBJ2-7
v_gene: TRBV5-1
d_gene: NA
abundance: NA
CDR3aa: CASSLAGIAYEQYF
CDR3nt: TGCGCCAGCAGCTTGGCAGGGATCGCCTACGAGCAGTACTTC

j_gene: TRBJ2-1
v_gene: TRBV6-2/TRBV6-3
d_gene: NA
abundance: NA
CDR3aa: CASSYREQPYNEQFF
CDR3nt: TGTGCCAGCAGTTACAGGGAACAGCCCTACAATGAGCAGTTCTTC

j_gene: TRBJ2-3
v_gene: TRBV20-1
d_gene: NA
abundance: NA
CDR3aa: CSANDRGVTDTQYF
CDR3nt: TGCAGTGCTAACGATCGTGGAGTCACAGATACGCAGTATTTT

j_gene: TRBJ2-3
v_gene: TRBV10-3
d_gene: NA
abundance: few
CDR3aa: CAISELTDTQYF
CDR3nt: TGTGCCATCAGTGAGCTCACAGATACGCAGTATTTT

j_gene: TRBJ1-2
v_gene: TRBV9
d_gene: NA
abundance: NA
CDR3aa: CASSPYEGGAIYGYTF
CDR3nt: TGTGCCAGCAGCCCTTACGAGGGGGGGGCGATCTATGGCTACACCTTC

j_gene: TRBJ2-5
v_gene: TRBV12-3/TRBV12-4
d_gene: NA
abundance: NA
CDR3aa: CASSSQRAQETQYF
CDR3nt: TGTGCCAGCAGTTCTCAGCGGGCCCAAGAGACCCAGTACTTC

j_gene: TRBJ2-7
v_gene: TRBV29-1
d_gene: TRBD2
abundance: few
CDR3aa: CSAGSSGRVYEQYF
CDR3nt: TGCAGCGCGGGTAGTAGCGGGAGGGTCTACGAGCAGTACTTC

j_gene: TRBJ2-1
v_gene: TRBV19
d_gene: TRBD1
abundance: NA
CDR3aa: CASSRGQEYNEQFF
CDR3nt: TGTGCCAGTAGCCGCGGACAGGAATACAATGAGCAGTTCTTC

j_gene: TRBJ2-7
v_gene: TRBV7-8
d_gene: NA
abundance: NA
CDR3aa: CASSLGGWGYSGNEQYF
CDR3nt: TGTGCCAGCAGCTTAGGGGGATGGGGGTATTCGGGTAACGAGCAGTACTTC

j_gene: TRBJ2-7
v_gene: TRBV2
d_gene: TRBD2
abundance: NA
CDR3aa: CASSEQPSGNSYEQYF
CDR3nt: TGTGCCAGCAGTGAACAGCCTAGCGGGAACTCCTACGAGCAGTACTTC

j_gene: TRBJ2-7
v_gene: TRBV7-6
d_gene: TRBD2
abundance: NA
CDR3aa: CASSFDLGTSGGWEQYF
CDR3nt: TGTGCCAGCAGCTTCGACCTCGGGACTAGCGGGGGCTGGGAGCAGTACTTC

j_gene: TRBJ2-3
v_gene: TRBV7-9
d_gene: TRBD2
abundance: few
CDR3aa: CASSFGLASVGDTQYF
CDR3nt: TGTGCCAGCAGCTTTGGACTAGCTTCCGTCGGGGATACGCAGTATTTT

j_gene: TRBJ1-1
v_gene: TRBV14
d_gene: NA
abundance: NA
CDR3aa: CASSQEAGWGTEAFF
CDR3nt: TGTGCCAGCAGCCAAGAAGCAGGGTGGGGCACTGAAGCTTTCTTT

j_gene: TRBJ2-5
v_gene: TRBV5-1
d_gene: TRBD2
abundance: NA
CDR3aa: CASSLTSGRASGETQYF
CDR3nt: TGCGCCAGCAGCTTAACTAGCGGGAGGGCCAGTGGAGAGACCCAGTACTTC

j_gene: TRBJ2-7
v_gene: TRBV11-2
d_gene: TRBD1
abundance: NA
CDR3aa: CASSLSARGQEYEQYF
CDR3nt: TGTGCCAGCAGCTTATCGGCGCGGGGACAGGAATACGAGCAGTACTTC

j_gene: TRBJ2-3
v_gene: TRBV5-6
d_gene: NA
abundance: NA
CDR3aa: CASSLDWISTDTQYF
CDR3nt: TGTGCCAGCAGCTTGGACTGGATCAGCACAGATACGCAGTATTTT

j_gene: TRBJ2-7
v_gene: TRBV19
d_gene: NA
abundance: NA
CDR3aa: CASNPQGSSYEQYF
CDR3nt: TGTGCCAGTAACCCGCAGGGAAGCTCCTACGAGCAGTACTTC

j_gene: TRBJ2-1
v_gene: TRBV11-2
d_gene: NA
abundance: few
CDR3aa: CASSLVSRGSSYNEQFF
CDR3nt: TGTGCCAGCAGCTTAGTAAGTAGGGGAAGCTCCTACAATGAGCAGTTCTTC

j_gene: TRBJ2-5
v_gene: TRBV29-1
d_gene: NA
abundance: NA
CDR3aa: CSVRQAQETQYF
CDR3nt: TGCAGCGTTAGACAGGCCCAAGAGACCCAGTACTTC

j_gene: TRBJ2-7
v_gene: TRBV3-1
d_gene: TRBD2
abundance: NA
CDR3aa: CASSQVGGRSNEQYF
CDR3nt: TGTGCCAGCAGCCAAGTAGGCGGGAGGAGCAACGAGCAGTACTTC

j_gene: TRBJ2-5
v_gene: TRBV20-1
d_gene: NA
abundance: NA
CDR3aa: CSARQRLYDEQYF
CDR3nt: TGCAGTGCTAGACAGCGACTCTACGATGAGCAGTACTTC

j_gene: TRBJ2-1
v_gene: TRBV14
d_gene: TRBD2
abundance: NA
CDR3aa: CASSQDPSLAGGPNEQFF
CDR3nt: TGTGCCAGCAGCCAAGATCCATCCCTAGCGGGAGGGCCCAATGAGCAGTTCTTC

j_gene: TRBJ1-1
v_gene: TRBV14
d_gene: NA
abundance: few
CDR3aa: CASSRIWYTEAFF
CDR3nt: TGTGCCAGCAGTCGCATTTGGTACACTGAAGCTTTCTTT

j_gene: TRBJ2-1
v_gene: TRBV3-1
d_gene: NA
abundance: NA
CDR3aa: CASSQDRLDGLSNEQFF
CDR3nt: TGTGCCAGCAGCCAAGACCGTCTGGATGGACTAAGCAATGAGCAGTTCTTC

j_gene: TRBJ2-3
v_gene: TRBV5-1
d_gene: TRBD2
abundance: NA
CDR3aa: CASRVAGVDAQYF
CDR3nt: TGCGCCAGCAGGGTAGCGGGAGTGGATGCGCAGTATTTT

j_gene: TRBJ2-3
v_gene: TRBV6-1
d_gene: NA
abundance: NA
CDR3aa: CASKAGQATDTQYF
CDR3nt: TGTGCCAGCAAGGCGGGGCAGGCCACAGATACGCAGTATTTT

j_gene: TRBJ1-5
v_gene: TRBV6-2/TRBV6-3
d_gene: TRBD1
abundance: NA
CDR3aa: CASKLTGTGGNQPQHF
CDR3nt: TGTGCCAGCAAGCTAACGGGGACAGGGGGAAATCAGCCCCAGCATTTT

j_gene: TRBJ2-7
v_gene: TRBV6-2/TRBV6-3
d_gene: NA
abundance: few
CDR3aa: CASSLVLEGISYEQYF
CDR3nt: TGTGCCAGCAGTTTAGTGTTGGAGGGGATCTCCTACGAGCAGTACTTC

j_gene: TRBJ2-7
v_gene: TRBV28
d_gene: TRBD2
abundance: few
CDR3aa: CASSRLTLAGDSYEQYF
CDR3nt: TGTGCCAGCAGTCGACTTACACTAGCGGGAGACTCCTACGAGCAGTACTTC

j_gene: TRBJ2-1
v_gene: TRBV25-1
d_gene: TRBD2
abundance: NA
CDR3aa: CASSDYGTSAGTQFF
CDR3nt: TGTGCCAGCAGTGATTATGGGACTAGCGCCGGTACTCAGTTCTTC

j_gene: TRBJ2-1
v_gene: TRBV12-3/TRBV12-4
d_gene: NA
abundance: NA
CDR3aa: CASSHSLDPSYNEQFF
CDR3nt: TGTGCCAGCAGTCACAGCCTGGACCCTTCCTACAATGAGCAGTTCTTC

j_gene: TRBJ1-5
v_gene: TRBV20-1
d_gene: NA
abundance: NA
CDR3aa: CSARDRDQPQHF
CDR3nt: TGCAGTGCTAGAGATAGGGATCAGCCCCAGCATTTT

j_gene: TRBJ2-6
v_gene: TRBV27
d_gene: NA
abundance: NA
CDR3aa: CVSSLKVLGGANVLTF
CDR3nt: TGTGTCAGCAGTTTAAAGGTCCTGGGGGGGGCCAACGTCCTGACTTTC

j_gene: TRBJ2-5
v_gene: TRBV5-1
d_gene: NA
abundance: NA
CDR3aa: CASSLYAGEETQYF
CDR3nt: TGCGCCAGCAGCTTGTATGCAGGGGAAGAGACCCAGTACTTC

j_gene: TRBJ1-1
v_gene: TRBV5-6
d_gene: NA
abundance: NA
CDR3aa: CASSLLKGERMNTEAFF
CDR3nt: TGTGCCAGCAGCTTGTTGAAGGGTGAGCGGATGAACACTGAAGCTTTCTTT

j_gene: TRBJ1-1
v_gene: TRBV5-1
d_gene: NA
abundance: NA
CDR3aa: CASSLLSTGQTEAFF
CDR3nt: TGCGCCAGCAGCTTACTATCCACAGGGCAGACTGAAGCTTTCTTT

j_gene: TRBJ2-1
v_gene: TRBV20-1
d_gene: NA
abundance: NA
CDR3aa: CSARGRGRNYNEQFF
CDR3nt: TGCAGTGCTAGGGGTCGAGGGCGGAACTACAATGAGCAGTTCTTC

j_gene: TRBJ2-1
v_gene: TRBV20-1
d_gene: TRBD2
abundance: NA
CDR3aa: CSARDGLAGGFLEQFF
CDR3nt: TGCAGTGCTAGAGACGGACTAGCGGGAGGATTCCTTGAGCAGTTCTTC

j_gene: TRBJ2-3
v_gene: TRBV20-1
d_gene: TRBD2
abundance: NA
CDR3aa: CSARDLSREGLGTQYF
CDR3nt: TGCAGTGCTAGAGATCTCTCGCGGGAGGGCCTCGGTACGCAGTATTTT

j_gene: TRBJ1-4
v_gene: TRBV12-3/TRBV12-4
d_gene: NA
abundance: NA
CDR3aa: CASSLFQQGGFGKLFF
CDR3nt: TGTGCCAGCAGTTTATTTCAACAGGGTGGATTCGGAAAACTGTTTTTT

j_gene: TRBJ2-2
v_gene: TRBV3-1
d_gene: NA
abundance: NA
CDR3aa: CASSQVHGSGELFF
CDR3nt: TGTGCCAGCAGCCAAGTACATGGGTCCGGGGAGCTGTTTTTT

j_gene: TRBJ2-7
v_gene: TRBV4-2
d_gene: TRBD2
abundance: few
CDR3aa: CASTPGLANNEQYF
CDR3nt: TGTGCCAGCACTCCGGGACTAGCCAACAATGAGCAGTACTTC

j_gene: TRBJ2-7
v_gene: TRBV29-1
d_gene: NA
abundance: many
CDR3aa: CSAGLAYEQYF
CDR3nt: TGCAGCGCCGGCCTGGCCTACGAGCAGTACTTC

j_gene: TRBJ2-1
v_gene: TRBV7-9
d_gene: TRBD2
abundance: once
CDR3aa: CASSLVAGGPNNEQFF
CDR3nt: TGTGCCAGCAGCTTAGTAGCGGGAGGGCCTAACAATGAGCAGTTCTTC

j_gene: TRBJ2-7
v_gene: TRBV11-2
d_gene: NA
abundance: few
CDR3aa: CASSRGGGSPYEQYF
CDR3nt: TGTGCCAGCAGCAGAGGTGGCGGCAGCCCCTACGAGCAGTACTTC

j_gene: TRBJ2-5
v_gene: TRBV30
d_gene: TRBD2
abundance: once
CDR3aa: CAWSGGLVVGTQYF
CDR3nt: TGCGCCTGGAGTGGGGGACTAGTGGTGGGGACCCAGTACTTC

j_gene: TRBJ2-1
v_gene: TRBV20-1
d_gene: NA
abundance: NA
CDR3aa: CSAREIRDTSSHEQFF
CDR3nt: TGCAGTGCTAGAGAGATCCGAGACACTAGCTCCCATGAGCAGTTCTTC

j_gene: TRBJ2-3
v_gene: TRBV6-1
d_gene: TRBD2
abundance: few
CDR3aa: CASSGWGTSGSADTQYF
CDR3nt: TGTGCCAGCAGTGGGTGGGGGACTAGCGGGAGCGCAGATACGCAGTATTTT

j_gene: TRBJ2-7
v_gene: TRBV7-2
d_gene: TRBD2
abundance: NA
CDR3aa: CASSLSLGLAYEQYF
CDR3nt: TGTGCCAGCAGCTTATCATTGGGACTAGCCTACGAGCAGTACTTC

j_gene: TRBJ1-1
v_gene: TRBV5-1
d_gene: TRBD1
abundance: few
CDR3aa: CASSLGQGTSMNTEAFF
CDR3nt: TGCGCCAGCAGCTTGGGACAGGGTACGTCGATGAACACTGAAGCTTTCTTT

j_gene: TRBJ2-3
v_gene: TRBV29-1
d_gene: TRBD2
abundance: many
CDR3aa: CSVPSGSNPDTQYF
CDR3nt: TGCAGCGTTCCGAGCGGGAGTAATCCAGATACGCAGTATTTT

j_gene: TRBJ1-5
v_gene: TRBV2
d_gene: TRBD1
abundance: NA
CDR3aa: CASSEGDRDQPQHF
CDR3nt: TGTGCCAGCAGTGAAGGTGACAGGGATCAGCCCCAGCATTTT